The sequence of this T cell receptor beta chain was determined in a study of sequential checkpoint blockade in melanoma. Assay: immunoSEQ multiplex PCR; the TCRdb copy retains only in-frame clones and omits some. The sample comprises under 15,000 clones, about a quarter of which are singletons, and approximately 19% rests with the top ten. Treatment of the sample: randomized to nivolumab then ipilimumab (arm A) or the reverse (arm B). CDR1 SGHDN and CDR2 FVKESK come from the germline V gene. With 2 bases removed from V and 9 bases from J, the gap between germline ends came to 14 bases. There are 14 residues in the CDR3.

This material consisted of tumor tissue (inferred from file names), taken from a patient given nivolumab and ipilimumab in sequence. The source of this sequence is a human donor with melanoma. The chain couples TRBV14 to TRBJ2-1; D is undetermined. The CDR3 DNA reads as TGTGCCAGCAGCCAAACTTCCCAGGATAGTGAGCAGTTCTTC. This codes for CASSQTSQDSEQFF.